Included here is one TCR beta chain sequence, with context. As yet, its antigen is unknown. The J segment lost 6 bases and the V segment lost 4 bases, leaving 7 bases of the junction unmatched. This CDR3 region has 14 residues. Per the germline V gene, CDR1 is DFQATT and CDR2 is SNEGSKA (reference sequence). From the 5' RACE reads, TCRdb called clonotypes with MiXCR, one entry per CDR3 protein. The sample contains some 440,000 distinct CDR3 sequences, approximately 24% of which appear only once. This entry comes from a study of identical twins. Study-level results: Cross-sectional statistics, not tracking of the same donors, supported the conclusions.

The same specimen was also included in a second study, on T cells expressing NK-cell markers. That work states: Seven HCMV-seropositive donors and one seronegative donor made up the eight sequenced donors. For several donors, the dominant NKG2C+ clonotypes made up 1.0-7.0% of their CD8+ T cells. In a few donors, dominant clonotypes made up about 25-60.1% of CD3+CD56-NKG2C+ cells.

The clonotype originates from a woman aged 18-29 years in good health. The sequenced material came from CD4+ T cells sorted from blood. The genes are TRBV20-1 and TRBJ2-2; 8 bases line up with TRBD2. The CDR3 sequence: CSAIVGSGAGELFF. CDR3 DNA sequence: TGCAGTGCTATTGTCGGTAGCGGGGCCGGGGAGCTGTTTTTT.